This entry lists 18 T cell receptor beta chains sequenced from one sample in a study of blood T cell repertoires in COVID-19. Produced via immunoSEQ multiplex PCR; TCRdb's table is partial and in-frame only. The table includes around 100,000 clones, roughly 88% detected once. Sequenced sample: peripheral blood. The receptors were sampled from a human donor in a cohort sampled during active COVID-19.

This clone was detected once. The rearrangement uses TRBV14 and TRBJ2-7; no clear D. The germline V and J ends were trimmed by 0 bases and 6 bases, with 9 bases remaining between them. The CDR3 spans 13 residues. Germline-derived CDR1 and CDR2 are SGHDN and FVKESK. CDR3 DNA: TGTGCCAGCAGCCAAGATCGATTCGGCGAGCAGTACTTC. It specifies CASSQDRFGEQYF.

As DNA, the CDR3 is TGTGCCAGCTCACCCCCCGTAACGAACCTGAGATATGGCTACACCTTC. Its protein is CASSPPVTNLRYGYTF. The rearrangement links TRBV18 to TRBJ1-2; D gene uncertain. The CDR3 sequence is 16 residues long. The V gene's germline CDR1 is KGHSH and CDR2 LQKENI. With 3 bases removed from V and 5 bases from J, the gap between germline ends came to 19 bases.

CDR3 sequence reads: CASSQTSGSTDTQYF. In DNA, the CDR3 is TGCGCCAGCAGCCAGACTAGCGGGAGCACAGATACGCAGTATTTT. The chain links TRBV4-1 to TRBJ2-3; TRBD2 matches 10 bases. The length of the CDR3 is 15 residues. Germline V gives CDR1 MGHRA, CDR2 YSYEKL. V lost 3 bases to trimming and J lost 0 bases; unmatched junction nucleotides: 0.

The chain carries TRBV5-1 and TRBJ2-7; 9 bases are a match to TRBD1. The CDR3 has 13 amino acids. V was pared by 5 bases and J by 2 bases, with 2 bases of the junction left unmatched. Germline-derived CDR1 and CDR2 are SGHRS and YFSETQ. CDR3 residues: CASSGTGTYEQYF. The CDR3 bases are TGCGCCAGCAGTGGGACAGGGACCTACGAGCAGTACTTC.

The V and J genes are TRBV28 and TRBJ1-1; D perhaps matches TRBD1 (5 bases). Between the trimmed V and J ends, which lost 7 bases and 3 bases, there was a span of 24 bases. CDR1 and CDR2 (germline): MDHEN, SYDVKM. The CDR3 covers 17 residues. DNA of the CDR3: TGTGCCAGCAATCCCCCAGGAGGGTCGGTGGGGGACACTGAAGCTTTCTTT. Its protein product is CASNPPGGSVGDTEAFF.

This chain joins TRBV2 and TRBJ2-5; 10 bases match TRBD1. In germline, CDR1 is SNHLY, CDR2 FYNNEI. V gave up 5 bases and J gave up 5 bases; unmatched junction bases: 8. This CDR3 has 15 residues. CDR3 residues: CASSLGTGDWETQYF. CDR3 DNA sequence: TGTGCCAGCAGTTTAGGGACAGGGGATTGGGAGACCCAGTACTTC.

In its sample, this clone was seen once. This chain uses TRBV21-1 with TRBJ2-5; TRBD2, the D gene given by the table, was not confirmed from the DNA. TRBV21-1 has pseudogene status. The CDR3 is 17 amino acids. CDR3 sequence reads: CASSKKEGLAQQETQYF. The CDR3 DNA sequence: TGTGCCAGCAGCAAAAAAGAGGGGCTAGCGCAACAAGAGACCCAGTACTTC.

This chain uses TRBV19 with TRBJ1-1; 7 bases agree with TRBD1. J was trimmed by 0 bases and V by 6 bases; bases with no gene match: 7. Germline CDR1 LNHDA, CDR2 SQIVND (reference sequence). This CDR3 has 15 amino acids. The CDR3 region is CASRTGQTVNTEAFF. The CDR3 DNA follows: TGTGCCAGTAGGACGGGACAGACGGTGAACACTGAAGCTTTCTTT.

This clone has just one count. The junction departs from the called germline gene at one end, perhaps through a read error. The chain recombines TRBV5-4 with TRBJ2-1, with TRBD1 matching 12 bases. The CDR3 has 18 residues. The germline gives CDR1 SGHNT, CDR2 YYREEE (reference sequence). The CDR3 loop is CASSLDFWGQGAYNEQFF. CDR3 nucleotide sequence: TGTGCCAGCAGCTTGGATTTTTGGGGACAGGGGGCCTATAATGAACAGTTCTTC.

The gene calls are TRBV27 and TRBJ2-7, with D unresolved. This CDR3 has 14 amino acids. V lost 2 bases, J lost 8 bases, and 16 bases lay in between. CDR1 is MNHEY and CDR2 is SMNVEV in the germline V gene (reference sequence). The CDR3, as DNA: TGTGCCAGCAGTTTAAGCCCCCTCGCCCCTCAGCAGTACTTC. Protein sequence: CASSLSPLAPQQYF.

The chain links TRBV7-6 to TRBJ2-1, with TRBD2 matching 8 bases. The trim removed 1 base at V and 9 bases at J, leaving 14 bases unmatched. The length of the CDR3 is 17 residues. CDR1 and CDR2 (germline): SGHVS, FNYEAQ. The CDR3 reads CASSLEYPGTSVGEQFF. CDR3 nucleotide sequence: TGTGCCAGCAGCTTAGAATATCCCGGGACTAGTGTCGGTGAGCAGTTCTTC.

This chain joins TRBV28 and TRBJ1-1; D call uncertain. The germline V gene encodes CDR1 MDHEN and CDR2 SYDVKM. The CDR3 extends over 17 amino acids. Trimming shortened V by 4 bases and J by 2 bases, and 20 bases separated the two germline ends. The CDR3 region has the DNA TGTGCCAGCAGTTCGATCACAGCTTCGGGAGGAAACACTGAAGCTTTCTTT. Translated: CASSSITASGGNTEAFF. Combining the CDR3 with reference TRBV28 and TRBJ1-1 gives the whole variable domain DVKVTQSSRYLVKRTGEKVFLECVQDMDHENMFWYRQDPGLGLRLIYFSYDVKMKEKGDIPEGYSVSREKKERFSLILESASTNQTSMYLCASSSITASGGNTEAFFGQGTRLTVV.

The V gene is TRBV4-1, the J gene TRBJ2-3; the D gene is possibly TRBD2 (6 bases). The germline gives CDR1 MGHRA, CDR2 YSYEKL. Trimming took 5 bases from V and 3 from J, leaving 21 bases between them. The CDR3 has 17 residues. The CDR3 bases are TGCGCCAGCAGCTCGGGAGCAGGCGGGGTTATGACAGATACGCAGTATTTT. Translated, it gives CASSSGAGGVMTDTQYF.

The chain employs TRBV6-5 and TRBJ1-1; TRBD1 aligns across 7 bases. This CDR3 region has 14 residues. Per germline, CDR1 MNHEY and CDR2 SVGAGI. Trimming cost V 5 bases and J 2 bases; bases outside gene matches: 5. CDR3 sequence (DNA): TGTGCCAGCAGTAGGAACAGGGGAAACACTGAAGCTTTCTTT. This translates into CASSRNRGNTEAFF.

The rearrangement joins TRBV18 to TRBJ1-6, with 10 bases identical to TRBD1. Germline trimming cut 4 bases from V and 10 bases from J; bases unmatched to any gene: 4. The CDR3 length is 14 residues. Germline-derived CDR1 and CDR2 are KGHSH and LQKENI. This CDR3 is CASSRGTGDSPLHF. CDR3 sequence (DNA): TGTGCCAGCTCACGCGGGACAGGGGACTCACCCCTCCACTTT.

The V call is TRBV5-1, the J call TRBJ2-5; 8 bases are shared with TRBD1. CDR1 and CDR2 (germline): SGHRS, YFSETQ. V lost 4 bases to trimming and J lost 4 bases; unmatched junction nucleotides: 3. The CDR3 totals 13 residues. CDR3 DNA sequence: TGCGCCAGCAGCAACACAGGGGGAGAGACCCAGTACTTC. Translated, it gives CASSNTGGETQYF.

The J gene is TRBJ1-2, the V gene TRBV15, with TRBD1 as a possible D gene (6 bases). Germline lookup yields CDR1 LNHNV and CDR2 YYDKDF (reference sequence). V was cut by 5 bases and J by 4 bases, with 17 bases left in between. This CDR3 region has 15 residues. The CDR3 region has the DNA TGTGCCACCAGCCCCGACCGACAGGCTACCTATGGCTACACCTTC. Its translation: CATSPDRQATYGYTF.

The V and J genes are TRBV9 and TRBJ2-1, with a possible D match to TRBD2 (6 bases). V lost 0 bases, J lost 4 bases, and 11 bases lay in between. Germline V lookup: CDR1 SGDLS, CDR2 YYNGEE. This CDR3 contains 15 residues. CDR3 DNA: TGTGCCAGCAGCGTAGCCTGGGGGACTTACAATGAGCAGTTCTTC. Its protein product is CASSVAWGTYNEQFF.